The TCR beta chain described here comes from a study of blood T cell repertoires in COVID-19. For the study at large: The study drew acute and convalescent COVID-19 samples from the United States, Italy and Spain. Nucleic acid was either cDNA or gDNA, and it came from T cells, B-cell-depleted T cells, or PBMCs.

In the authors' workflow: Reference gene primers were amplified, and this amplification served to estimate nucleated cell counts. Measured with immunoSEQ multiplex PCR; TCRdb has only the in-frame clones, and not every one. Clone size and the V and J calls come from that table; the DNA yielded D and trimming. The sample carries thousands of clones, approximately 81% recorded once. Sequenced material: peripheral blood. The sequence was collected from a human donor in a cohort sampled during active COVID-19.

The CDR3 sequence is CASMENNGNTIYF. The CDR3 region has the DNA TGTGCCAGTATGGAGAACAACGGAAACACCATATATTTT. This chain connects TRBV19 to TRBJ1-3; D unclear. CDR1 is LNHDA, CDR2 SQIVND, per germline (reference sequence). Trimming shortened V by 7 bases and J by 4 bases, and 11 bases separated the two germline ends. The CDR3 loop spans 13 amino acids.